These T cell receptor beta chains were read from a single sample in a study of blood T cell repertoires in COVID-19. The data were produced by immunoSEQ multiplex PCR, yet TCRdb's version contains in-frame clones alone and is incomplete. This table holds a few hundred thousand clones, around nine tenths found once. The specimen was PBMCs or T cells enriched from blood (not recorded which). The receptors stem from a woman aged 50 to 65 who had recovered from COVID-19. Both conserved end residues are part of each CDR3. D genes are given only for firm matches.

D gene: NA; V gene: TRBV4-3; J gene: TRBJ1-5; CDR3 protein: CASSQWWQGNQPQHF
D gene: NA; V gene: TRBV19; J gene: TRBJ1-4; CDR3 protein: CASSDGSAGEKLFF
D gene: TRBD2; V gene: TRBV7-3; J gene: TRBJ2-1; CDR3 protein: CASSLIAGVDEQFF
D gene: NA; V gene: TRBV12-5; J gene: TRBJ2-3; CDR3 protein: CASGFGDTQYF
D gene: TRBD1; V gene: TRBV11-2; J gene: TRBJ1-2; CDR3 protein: CASGGTETRRAGGYTF
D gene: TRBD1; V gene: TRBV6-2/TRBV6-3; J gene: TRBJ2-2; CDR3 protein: CASSPRTGMVGELFF
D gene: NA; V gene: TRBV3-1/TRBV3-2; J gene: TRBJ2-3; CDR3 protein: CASSQRQGTDTQYF
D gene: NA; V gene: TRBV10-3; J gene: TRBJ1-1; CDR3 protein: CAISESAGANTEAFF
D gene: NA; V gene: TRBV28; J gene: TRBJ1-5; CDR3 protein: CASTYGGVQPQHF
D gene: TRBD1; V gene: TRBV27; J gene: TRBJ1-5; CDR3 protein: CASRTGNSNQPQHF
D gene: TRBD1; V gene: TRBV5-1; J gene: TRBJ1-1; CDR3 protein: CASSLTSGTGRIEAFF